This T cell receptor (beta chain) was sequenced during a study of ipilimumab plus nivolumab after autologous stem cell transplantation (TCRdb year 2021). About the investigation overall: The median number of doses that trial patients received was a few for ipilimumab and roughly 8 for nivolumab. Primary refractory and relapsed disease were included in the DLBCL cohort, with 18-month progression-free survival of 85.7% and 28.6%, respectively. Patients with high-risk diffuse large B cell lymphoma, mature T cell lymphoma, or multiple myeloma undergoing autologous transplant were enrolled in the trial. The intent-to-treat population of the trial consisted of under 45 patients. Overall study outcomes, separate from this receptor: According to the authors, a biologic rationale for studying the approach further came from T cell receptor repertoire, regulatory T cell phenotype and gut microbiota profiles. The authors concluded that, as post-transplant consolidation, combined checkpoint inhibition appeared tolerable.

The CDR1 and CDR2 encoded by the germline V gene are SGHVS and FNYEAQ. The CDR3 sequence holds 13 residues, the cysteine and phenylalanine included. Only the CDR3 part of the read is kept: 39 bases, read in frame from the first base. The germline V end is reduced by 8 bases and the J end by 6 bases; junction bases left unmatched: 4. Comment on this clone: The target of this receptor is not known. No base-level quality is on record; no much larger clone is a single base apart.

Checkpoint therapy was initiated 14 to 28 days after autologous transplant, and ipilimumab was administered at 1 mg/kg intravenously on day 1 of selected weeks. The nivolumab dose was 3 mg/kg intravenously, delivered on day 1 of weeks 1, 4, 7, 10, and every two weeks through week 26. The study was a Phase Ib clinical trial testing combined checkpoint inhibition with ipilimumab and nivolumab as consolidation after autologous stem cell transplantation. The library was built by means of the immunoSEQ multiplex PCR assay. TCRdb carries this immuneACCESS record with in-frame sequences only. Its versions omit some clonotypes, under half of them owing to an unresolved V gene in the studies checked, with the rest unexplained. The sample contains around 84,000 clones, 83% of them found a single time. Roughly 2% of the sample is in the top ten clones.

The chain links TRBV7-6 with TRBJ2-1; TRBD2 matches 10 bases in the middle. The sequences come from PBMCs, collected in a trial of ipilimumab plus nivolumab as post-transplant consolidation. The TCR originated in a male donor with diffuse large B-cell lymphoma. The DNA sequence reads TGTGCCAGCGGAGCGGGGGGGCGCAATGAGCAGTTCTTC. Translated, this gives CASGAGGRNEQFF.